The rows below give T cell receptor beta chains drawn from one sample of a study of blood T cells in healthy people across ages. TCRdb re-analysed the 5' RACE reads in MiXCR, keeping a single row per CDR3 protein. In the table there are approximately 1.5 million distinct CDR3 sequences, about 35% of which are singletons. The sample taken for sequencing was blood. These receptors were taken from a woman between 25 and 40 years old in good health. CDR3s include the opening cysteine and the closing phenylalanine or tryptophan. A D gene is named only where the DNA matches it firmly. Rows give clone size only sometimes, using once, few, many, or a class for an expanded clone.

TRBV6-6	TRBJ1-2	.	.	14	CASSPDSNNYGYTF	TGTGCCAGCAGTCCTGACAGCAATAACTATGGCTACACCTTC
TRBV20-1	TRBJ1-2	few	.	13	CSARGGEAYGYTF	TGCAGTGCTAGAGGAGGGGAGGCCTATGGCTACACCTTC
TRBV28	TRBJ1-5	.	.	15	CASSSSTALNQPQHF	TGTGCCAGCAGTTCATCGACGGCTCTCAATCAGCCCCAGCATTTT
TRBV3-1	TRBJ2-3	once	TRBD1	14	CASSPSDRGNTQYF	TGTGCCAGCAGCCCGTCGGACAGGGGAAATACGCAGTATTTT
TRBV6-1	TRBJ2-3	.	.	13	CASRGGIADTQYF	TGTGCCAGCAGGGGGGGAATAGCGGATACGCAGTATTTT
TRBV3-1	TRBJ2-7	few	TRBD2	15	CASSAYGGGTYEQYF	TGTGCCAGCAGCGCCTATGGCGGGGGAACCTACGAGCAGTACTTC
TRBV19	TRBJ2-5	.	.	15	CASSIRQRPPETQYF	TGTGCCAGTAGTATAAGGCAGCGACCTCCGGAGACCCAGTACTTC
TRBV7-6	TRBJ2-2	.	.	15	CASSLTSPGTGELFF	TGTGCCAGCAGCCTTACCTCCCCGGGCACCGGGGAGCTGTTTTTT
TRBV4-1	TRBJ1-5	.	.	16	CASSPNFDRDNQPQHF	TGCGCCAGCAGCCCAAACTTCGACAGAGACAATCAGCCCCAGCATTTT
TRBV29-1	TRBJ2-3	many	TRBD2	14	CSVAMLAGTDTQYF	TGCAGCGTTGCTATGCTAGCGGGCACAGATACGCAGTATTTT
TRBV5-1	TRBJ2-3	.	.	16	CASSSDTQRSTDTQYF	TGCGCCAGCAGCTCCGACACGCAGAGGAGTACAGATACGCAGTATTTT
TRBV20-1	TRBJ2-3	.	.	13	CSAVSGITDTQYF	TGCAGTGCAGTTAGCGGAATAACAGATACGCAGTATTTT
TRBV12-3/TRBV12-4	TRBJ1-2	.	TRBD1	13	CASSRDRGLGYTF	TGTGCCAGCAGCCGGGACAGGGGGCTTGGCTACACCTTC
TRBV5-5	TRBJ1-2	.	.	14	CASSRITGSPGYTF	TGTGCCAGCAGCCGAATCACAGGGTCCCCTGGCTACACCTTC
TRBV28	TRBJ2-5	.	.	11	CASRLGREQYF	TGTGCCAGCAGGTTAGGGCGTGAGCAGTACTTC
TRBV29-1	TRBJ2-1	few	.	15	CSAADVLWSYNEQFF	TGCAGCGCCGCGGACGTGCTGTGGTCCTACAATGAGCAGTTCTTC
TRBV4-1	TRBJ2-1	.	.	13	CASSQGTHNEQFF	TGCGCCAGCAGCCAGGGGACCCACAATGAGCAGTTCTTC
TRBV24-1	TRBJ2-3	.	.	13	CATSDYDQITQYF	TGTGCCACCAGTGACTACGACCAGATCACGCAGTATTTT
TRBV28	TRBJ2-7	.	TRBD1	12	CASSDREDEQYF	TGTGCCAGCAGTGACAGGGAAGACGAGCAGTACTTC
TRBV10-3	TRBJ2-3	many	TRBD1	14	CAISRDRATDTQYF	TGTGCCATCAGTAGGGACAGGGCTACAGATACGCAGTATTTT
TRBV20-1	TRBJ1-5	few	.	15	CSVMWGQNSNQPQHF	TGCAGTGTCATGTGGGGACAAAATAGCAATCAGCCCCAGCATTTT
TRBV20-1	TRBJ1-1	few	.	14	CSATNPSMNTEAFF	TGCAGTGCCACTAATCCCTCCATGAACACTGAAGCTTTCTTT
TRBV12-3/TRBV12-4	TRBJ2-7	many	TRBD1	12	CASRGDRYEQYF	TGTGCCAGCAGAGGGGACAGATACGAGCAGTACTTC
TRBV7-9	TRBJ1-1	.	.	13	CASRRVQGEAAFF	TGTGCCAGCAGACGGGTACAGGGAGAAGCGGCTTTCTTT
TRBV7-2	TRBJ2-5	many	.	15	CASSLAAYARETQYF	TGTGCCAGCAGCTTAGCTGCTTACGCTAGAGAGACCCAGTACTTC
TRBV7-3	TRBJ2-7	.	TRBD1	15	CTSSPRDRGIGEQYF	TGTACCAGCAGCCCGCGGGACAGGGGAATCGGCGAGCAGTACTTC
TRBV5-1	TRBJ2-7	.	.	12	CASSRQIYEQYF	TGCGCCAGCAGCAGACAGATCTACGAGCAGTACTTC
TRBV7-8	TRBJ2-3	.	.	16	CASSQGSYTSTDTQYF	TGTGCCAGCAGCCAGGGCTCCTACACTAGCACAGATACGCAGTATTTT
TRBV6-1	TRBJ1-5	.	.	15	CASRVTGGGNQPQHF	TGTGCCAGCAGAGTTACCGGGGGGGGCAATCAGCCCCAGCATTTT
TRBV27	TRBJ2-1	.	TRBD2	14	CASKNGGAYNEQFF	TGTGCCAGCAAGAACGGGGGGGCCTACAATGAGCAGTTCTTC
TRBV5-1	TRBJ1-2	.	TRBD1	15	CASSSEPQGAYGYTF	TGCGCCAGCAGCTCCGAACCGCAGGGGGCCTATGGCTACACCTTC
TRBV30	TRBJ1-4	few	TRBD1	15	CAWSVGTGGGKKLFF	TGTGCCTGGAGTGTCGGGACAGGGGGAGGTAAAAAACTGTTTTTT
TRBV7-3	TRBJ2-7	many	.	12	CASSPQRGEQYF	TGTGCCAGCAGCCCCCAAAGGGGCGAGCAGTACTTC
TRBV20-1	TRBJ1-2	many	TRBD1	16	CSARVLRDRFNYGYTF	TGCAGTGCTAGAGTACTCCGGGACAGGTTCAACTATGGCTACACCTTC
TRBV29-1	TRBJ2-7	few	.	12	CSTRDGAYEQYF	TGCAGCACCCGGGACGGTGCCTACGAGCAGTACTTC
TRBV5-5	TRBJ2-2	few	.	13	CASSFVDTGELFF	TGTGCCAGCAGCTTCGTGGACACCGGGGAGCTGTTTTTT
TRBV5-4	TRBJ2-7	.	.	14	CASSRRDGPYEQYF	TGTGCCAGCAGCCGTCGCGACGGCCCCTACGAGCAGTACTTC
TRBV6-5	TRBJ2-6	.	TRBD1	16	CASQTVGQGVTNVLTF	TGTGCCAGCCAAACCGTAGGACAGGGGGTGACCAACGTCCTGACTTTC
TRBV7-6	TRBJ2-3	few	.	18	CASSPLFKASSLSDTQYF	TGTGCCAGCAGCCCACTATTTAAGGCCTCGTCCCTATCAGATACGCAGTATTTT